This T cell receptor beta chain was identified during a study of control samples from healthy donors and cancer patients. V was pared by 5 bases and J by 0 bases, with 9 bases of the junction left unmatched. CDR3 length: 16 residues. Germline V gives CDR1 LGHDT, CDR2 YNNKEL (reference sequence). Measured with immunoSEQ multiplex PCR; TCRdb has only the in-frame clones, and not every one. This table has 130,000 or so clones, 90% to 95% appearing once. The sequenced sample was blood. This receptor was obtained from a man in his forties or fifties in good health. The genes are TRBV3-1 (or the pseudogene TRBV3-2) and TRBJ2-5; TRBD2 matches at 7 bases. CDR3 bases: TGTGCCAGCAGCTGCCACGGGGGGAGGTACCAAGAGACCCAGTACTTC. Amino acids: CASSCHGGRYQETQYF.